Listed below are T cell receptor beta chains from one sample, sequenced in a study of T cell responses to AZD1222 COVID-19 vaccine. Assay used: immunoSEQ multiplex PCR; TCRdb lists only in-frame clones, some missing. The repertoire holds tens of thousands of clones, with under 90% as singletons. The material was peripheral blood, obtained 28 days after the second AZD1222 dose. These receptors were obtained from an adult who received the AZD1222 COVID-19 vaccine. CDR3s include the opening cysteine and the closing phenylalanine or tryptophan. D genes are given only for firm matches. For some rows the clone size is stated as once, few or many, or as a class when expanded; others skip it.

J | V | D | size | DNA | CDR3
TRBJ1-4 | TRBV11-2 | - | - | TGTGCCAGCAGCTTAGTCCGGCCAAGGGGGAATGAAAAACTGTTTTTT | CASSLVRPRGNEKLFF
TRBJ2-5 | TRBV5-1 | - | - | TGCGCCAGCAGCGCTGACAGCCAAGAGACCCAGTACTTC | CASSADSQETQYF
TRBJ1-3 | TRBV7-2 | TRBD1 | - | TGTGCCAGCAGCCAAACTCCGGGACAGGGAAACACCATATATTTT | CASSQTPGQGNTIYF
TRBJ1-3 | TRBV19 | - | - | TGTGCCAGTAGTATCTTCAGTAGCTCTGGAAACACCATATATTTT | CASSIFSSSGNTIYF
TRBJ2-6 | TRBV9 | TRBD1 | once | TGTGCCAGCAGCCCCCCCAGGGGGCGAGGATCTGGGGCCAACGTCCTGACTTTC | CASSPPRGRGSGANVLTF
TRBJ2-7 | TRBV7-3 | - | - | TGTGCCAGCAGCCCACAGGGACGGGAGCAGTACTTC | CASSPQGREQYF
TRBJ2-2 | TRBV30 | - | - | TGTGCCTGGAGTCTTACAGTGAACACCGGGGAGCTGTTTTTT | CAWSLTVNTGELFF
TRBJ2-7 | TRBV27 | - | - | TGTGCCAGCAGTTTGTGGCCTAGCTACGAGCAGTACTTC | CASSLWPSYEQYF
TRBJ1-1 | TRBV5-1 | TRBD1 | - | TGCGCCAGCAGCTTGGGGGACAGCCTGATGAGCACTGAAGCTTTCTTT | CASSLGDSLMSTEAFF
TRBJ2-3 | TRBV27 | TRBD2 | - | TGTGCCAGCAGACCAGCGGGAGGGCCAGGTACGCAGTATTTT | CASRPAGGPGTQYF
TRBJ2-3 | TRBV7-3 | TRBD2 | - | TGTGCCAGCAGCCAAAGGGCCCTAGCGGGAGGCTCAGATACGCAGTATTTT | CASSQRALAGGSDTQYF
TRBJ2-7 | TRBV7-9 | TRBD1 | - | TGTGCCAGCAGCTGGGGACAGAGCCCCGACGAGCAGTACTTC | CASSWGQSPDEQYF
TRBJ1-5 | TRBV6-4 | - | - | TGTGCCAGCAGCCCAGAATATAGCAATCAGCCCCAGCATTTT | CASSPEYSNQPQHF
TRBJ2-1 | TRBV13 | TRBD2 | few | TGTGCCAGCAGCTTACCGAGAGGACTAGCGGTTTCAATTGAGCAGTTCTTC | CASSLPRGLAVSIEQFF
TRBJ2-1 | TRBV4-2 | TRBD1 | - | TGTGCCAGCAGCCAAGGGACAGGGGGCGTTTACAATGAGCAGTTCTTC | CASSQGTGGVYNEQFF
TRBJ1-2 | TRBV11-2 | - | - | TGTGCCAGCAGCTTAGATCGGGGGAACTATGGCTACACCTTC | CASSLDRGNYGYTF
TRBJ1-1 | TRBV9 | - | once | TGTGCCAGCAGTAAAGGACATCGGAGGGACACTGAAGCTTTCTTT | CASSKGHRRDTEAFF
TRBJ2-7 | TRBV7-3 | - | - | TGTGCCAGCAGCTTAGAAGGGTCCGAGCAGTACTTC | CASSLEGSEQYF
TRBJ2-5 | TRBV19 | - | - | TGTGCCAGTAGTCTGCAACGTCCCGGAACAGGCTTAAAGGAGACCCAGTACTTC | CASSLQRPGTGLKETQYF
TRBJ1-4 | TRBV10-3 | - | - | TGTGCCACCAGGGACATCACCTCGGATGAAAAACTGTTTTTT | CATRDITSDEKLFF
TRBJ2-4 | TRBV10-3 | - | - | TGTGCCATCAGCGAGAGGGCGCAGCGACTAGCCAAAAACATTCAGTACTTC | CAISERAQRLAKNIQYF
TRBJ1-2 | TRBV7-9 | - | once | TGTGCCAGCAGCTCTGCCCCCCCGGACAAGAACTATGGCTACACCTTC | CASSSAPPDKNYGYTF
TRBJ1-1 | TRBV25-1 | - | - | TGTGCCAGCAGTGGCGGGTGGCACACTGAAGCTTTCTTT | CASSGGWHTEAFF
TRBJ1-1 | TRBV28 | - | - | TGTGCCAGCGCCAGGGAAAGGGAAGCTTTCTTT | CASAREREAFF
TRBJ1-1 | TRBV27 | TRBD1 | - | TGTGCCAGCAGCCTGGGACAGAGAAGGACTGAAGCTTTCTTT | CASSLGQRRTEAFF
TRBJ2-5 | TRBV3-1/TRBV3-2 | - | - | TGTGCCAGCAGACTCGAGGGGGGCCCCCAAGAGACCCAGTACTTC | CASRLEGGPQETQYF
TRBJ1-6 | TRBV27 | - | - | TGTGCCAGCAGTTTATCGCAGGGGTGGAATTCACCCCTCCACTTT | CASSLSQGWNSPLHF
TRBJ2-5 | TRBV5-4 | - | once | TGTGCCAGCAGCTTGCCCGGGTCACAAGGGACCCAGTACTTC | CASSLPGSQGTQYF
TRBJ2-7 | TRBV6-2/TRBV6-3 | - | - | TGTGCCAGCAGTTATTGGGCGGGAAAGGTCTCCTACGAGCAGTACTTC | CASSYWAGKVSYEQYF
TRBJ1-5 | TRBV28 | TRBD1 | few | TGTGCGGGACAGGGCACAAGTCAGCCCCAGCATTTT | CAGQGTSQPQHF
TRBJ2-1 | TRBV27 | - | - | TGTGCCAGCAGTTTAACTAGATTTGGTTTCGATGAGCAGTTCTTC | CASSLTRFGFDEQFF
TRBJ1-5 | TRBV25-1 | - | - | TGTGCCAGCAGTGACCAGGGAGGACAGCCCCAGCATTTT | CASSDQGGQPQHF
TRBJ1-2 | TRBV28 | - | - | TGTGCCAGCAGCCCCACTTTCGACCGCTATGGCTACACCTTC | CASSPTFDRYGYTF
TRBJ2-7 | TRBV6-5 | TRBD1 | - | TGTGCCAGCAGTTACTCCGGGACAGGTTCCTACGAGCAGTACTTC | CASSYSGTGSYEQYF
TRBJ2-3 | TRBV25-1 | TRBD2 | - | TGTGCCAGCAGAGCACCGGGACTAGCGGGTGTTGCGAATACGCAGTATTTT | CASRAPGLAGVANTQYF
TRBJ1-1 | TRBV11-1 | - | - | TGTGCCAGCAGCTTAGGAGGGGCTTGGACTGAAGCTTTCTTT | CASSLGGAWTEAFF
TRBJ1-6 | TRBV27 | - | - | TGTGCCAGCTCGTGGGGGGGTTCACCCCTCCACTTT | CASSWGGSPLHF
TRBJ2-2 | TRBV2 | - | - | TGTGCCAGCAGTGAGAGGGGGAGGGCCGCGAACACCGGGGAGCTGTTTTTT | CASSERGRAANTGELFF
TRBJ2-1 | TRBV7-6 | TRBD2 | few | TGTGCCAGCAGCTTAAGACTAGCGGGAGAGGGGGAGCAGTTCTTC | CASSLRLAGEGEQFF
TRBJ1-1 | TRBV27 | - | - | TGTGCCAGCAGTTCGCGGGGCAGTGGGACTGAAGCTTTCTTT | CASSSRGSGTEAFF
TRBJ2-4 | TRBV4-3 | TRBD2 | - | TGCGCCAGCAGCCATGGGAGCGGGACTGGTAACATTCAGTACTTC | CASSHGSGTGNIQYF
TRBJ1-1 | TRBV29-1 | TRBD1 | - | TGCAGCGTTGTTGTTTGGAGGGGGCGTAGGACTGAAGCTTTCTTT | CSVVVWRGRRTEAFF
TRBJ1-2 | TRBV30 | - | - | TGTGCCTGCAAGCCTCTGGACACCAGAGGCTATGGCTACACCTTC | CACKPLDTRGYGYTF
TRBJ2-3 | TRBV5-1 | - | - | TGCGCCAGCAGCTTGGCGGCAGCCCCTAGCACAGATACGCAGTATTTT | CASSLAAAPSTDTQYF
TRBJ1-5 | TRBV10-3 | TRBD1 | - | TGTGCCATCAGCCCAGACAGGGCGAGCAATCAGCCCCAGCATTTT | CAISPDRASNQPQHF
TRBJ2-7 | TRBV10-2 | TRBD1 | - | TGCGCCAGCAGTGATCCGGGACAGGGCCAGGACGAGCAGTACTTC | CASSDPGQGQDEQYF
TRBJ2-3 | TRBV18 | TRBD2 | - | TGTGCCAGCTCATCCCTAGCGGGAGCCACAGATACGCAGTATTTT | CASSSLAGATDTQYF
TRBJ1-2 | TRBV2 | - | - | TGTGCCAGCAGTGAACTTGGAAACTATGGCTACACCTTC | CASSELGNYGYTF
TRBJ2-7 | TRBV2 | - | - | TGTGCCAGCCGCGGGACGGTCTACGAGCAGTACTTC | CASRGTVYEQYF
TRBJ1-1 | TRBV9 | TRBD1 | - | TGTGCCAGCAGCGGGGGGACAGCCGAGTCGAACACTGAAGCTTTCTTT | CASSGGTAESNTEAFF
TRBJ1-1 | TRBV27 | - | - | TGTGCCAGCAGTACCGACAACAGGGTGAACACTGAAGCTTTCTTT | CASSTDNRVNTEAFF
TRBJ2-7 | TRBV3-1/TRBV3-2 | TRBD1 | - | TGTGCCAGCAGCCAAGGAATCAGCGGGACAGGGTCCTACGAGCAGTACTTC | CASSQGISGTGSYEQYF
TRBJ2-7 | TRBV5-1 | TRBD2 | - | TGCGCCAGCAGCCGGACTAGCGGGAGCTACGAGCAGTACTTC | CASSRTSGSYEQYF
TRBJ1-1 | TRBV9 | - | - | TGTGCCAGCAGCGCAAGGGCAGGAATCACTGAAGCTTTCTTT | CASSARAGITEAFF
TRBJ2-3 | TRBV5-1 | - | - | TGCGCCAGCAGCTTGGGGCAGATAATCACAGATACGCAGTATTTT | CASSLGQIITDTQYF
TRBJ2-6 | TRBV4-3 | TRBD1 | - | TGCGCCAGCAGCCAAGACTCCGGACAGGGGCTGACTCTCTCTGGGGCCAACGTCCTGACTTTC | CASSQDSGQGLTLSGANVLTF
TRBJ2-1 | TRBV4-2 | - | - | TGTGCCAGCAGCCAAGAGCCAGAGTATCTATTAGATGAGCAGTTCTTC | CASSQEPEYLLDEQFF
TRBJ1-3 | TRBV19 | - | - | TGTGCCAGTAGTAAGGCGGACCACTCTGGAAACACCATATATTTT | CASSKADHSGNTIYF